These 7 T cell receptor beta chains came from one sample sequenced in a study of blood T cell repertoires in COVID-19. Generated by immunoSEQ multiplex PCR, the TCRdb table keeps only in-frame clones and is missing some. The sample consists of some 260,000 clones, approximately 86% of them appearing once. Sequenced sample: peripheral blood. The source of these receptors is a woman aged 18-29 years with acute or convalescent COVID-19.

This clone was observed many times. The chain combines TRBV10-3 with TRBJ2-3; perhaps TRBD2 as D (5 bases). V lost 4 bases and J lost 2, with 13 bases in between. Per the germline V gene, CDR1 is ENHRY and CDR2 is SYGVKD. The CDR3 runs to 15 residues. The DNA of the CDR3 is TGTGCCATCAGTGGGGGTAGCGCCTACACAGATACGCAGTATTTT. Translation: CAISGGSAYTDTQYF.

CDR3: CASPSGRTDTQYF. The CDR3, as DNA: TGTGCCAGCCCTAGCGGGCGCACAGATACGCAGTATTTT. The chain carries TRBV21-1 and TRBJ2-3; the listed D gene, TRBD2, was not tested against the DNA. TRBV21-1 corresponds to a pseudogene. The CDR3 loop spans 13 amino acids.

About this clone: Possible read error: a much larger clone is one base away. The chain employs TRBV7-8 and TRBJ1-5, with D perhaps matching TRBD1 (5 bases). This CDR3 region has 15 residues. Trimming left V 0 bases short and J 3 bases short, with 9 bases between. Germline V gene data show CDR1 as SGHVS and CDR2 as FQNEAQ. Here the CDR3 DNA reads TGTGCCAGCAGCTTAGCCGCAGGGTTCAATCAGCCCCAGCATTTT. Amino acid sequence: CASSLAAGFNQPQHF.

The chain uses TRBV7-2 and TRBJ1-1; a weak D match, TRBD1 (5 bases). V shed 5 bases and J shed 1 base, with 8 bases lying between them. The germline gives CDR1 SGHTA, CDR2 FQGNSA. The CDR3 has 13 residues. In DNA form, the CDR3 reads TGTGCCAGCAGCACCGGACAGAACACTGAAGCTTTCTTT. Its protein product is CASSTGQNTEAFF.

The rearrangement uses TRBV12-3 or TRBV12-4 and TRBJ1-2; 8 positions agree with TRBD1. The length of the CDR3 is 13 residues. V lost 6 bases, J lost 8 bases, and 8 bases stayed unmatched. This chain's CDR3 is CASSPGQGRGYTF. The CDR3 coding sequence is TGTGCCAGCAGCCCCGGACAGGGCAGGGGCTACACCTTC.

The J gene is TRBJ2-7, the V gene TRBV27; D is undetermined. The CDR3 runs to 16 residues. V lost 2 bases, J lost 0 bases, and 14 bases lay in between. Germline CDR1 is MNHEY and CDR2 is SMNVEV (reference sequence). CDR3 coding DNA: TGTGCCAGCAGTTTAAGTAGAACGAAAAGCTCCTACGAGCAGTACTTC. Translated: CASSLSRTKSSYEQYF.

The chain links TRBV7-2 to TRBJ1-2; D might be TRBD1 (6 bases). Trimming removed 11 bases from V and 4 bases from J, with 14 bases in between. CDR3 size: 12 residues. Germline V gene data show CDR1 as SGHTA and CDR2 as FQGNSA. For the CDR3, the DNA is TGTGCCCAAGAGGGGGTTACCTATGGCTACACCTTC. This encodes CAQEGVTYGYTF.